The next 31 T cell receptor beta chains were all read from a single sample in a study of blood T cell repertoires in COVID-19. Sequencing used immunoSEQ multiplex PCR; TCRdb keeps in-frame clones, though not all of them. The sample lists about 140,000 clones; about three quarters were seen once. The material sequenced was peripheral blood. The receptors derive from a woman aged 55 to 70 with acute or convalescent COVID-19.

With regard to this clone: Different DNA sequences within this sample yield the same CDR3. The V gene is TRBV28, the J gene TRBJ1-1; D is unclear. The CDR3 consists of 12 residues. Germline V CDR1 and CDR2: MDHEN, SYDVKM. The V end lost 3 bases, the J end lost 4 bases, and 6 bases lay between the germline ends. The DNA for the CDR3 is TGTGCCAGCAGTTTTCGCGGCACTGAAGCTTTCTTT. The encoded protein is CASSFRGTEAFF. The full variable domain, its missing parts supplied by reference TRBV28 and TRBJ1-1, is DVKVTQSSRYLVKRTGEKVFLECVQDMDHENMFWYRQDPGLGLRLIYFSYDVKMKEKGDIPEGYSVSREKKERFSLILESASTNQTSMYLCASSFRGTEAFFGQGTRLTVV.

The CDR3 nucleotides read TGTGCCAGCAGCACCGGGACTAGCGGGAAGAATGAGCAGTTCTTC. This encodes CASSTGTSGKNEQFF. This chain joins TRBV4-2 and TRBJ2-1; 13 bases line up with TRBD2. Germline lookup yields CDR1 LGHNA and CDR2 YNFKEQ. Unmatched junction bases numbered 5, after V lost 5 bases and J lost 7 bases. The CDR3 has 15 residues.

This sequence joins TRBV15 and TRBJ2-1, with TRBD1 matching over 10 bases. The CDR3 is made up of 14 amino acids. Losses at the gene ends were 5 bases for V and 9 bases for J; bases not matched to a gene: 7. Looked up from germline, CDR1 is LNHNV and CDR2 is YYDKDF (reference sequence). CDR3 protein: CATSLDRGLGEQFF. CDR3 sequence (DNA): TGTGCCACCAGCCTTGACAGGGGGCTAGGTGAGCAGTTCTTC. Complete variable domain (other parts from reference TRBV15 and TRBJ2-1): DAMVIQNPRYQVTQFGKPVTLSCSQTLNHNVMYWYQQKSSQAPKLLFHYYDKDFNNEADTPDNFQSRRPNTSFCFLDIRSPGLGDTAMYLCATSLDRGLGEQFFGPGTRLTVL.

The table lists this clone with a count of one. CDR3 sequence: CAWSVGVSFYGYTF. CDR3 sequence (DNA): TGTGCCTGGAGTGTAGGGGTCAGTTTCTATGGCTACACCTTC. This rearrangement joins TRBV30 to TRBJ1-2; D is possibly TRBD1 (5 bases). The CDR3 is 14 residues long. Deletions cut 0 bases from V and 4 bases from J, with 12 bases between. Germline loops: CDR1 GTSNPN, CDR2 SVGIG (reference sequence).

The rearrangement uses TRBV29-1 and TRBJ2-1; 7 nucleotides agree with TRBD2. V was pared by 0 bases and J by 11 bases, with 7 bases of the junction left unmatched. The CDR3 runs to 13 residues. CDR1 and CDR2 from the germline V gene are SQVTM and ANQGSEA. CDR3 region: CSVEDWGSGKQFF. The CDR3 DNA reads TGCAGCGTTGAAGACTGGGGCAGCGGGAAGCAGTTCTTC.

As DNA, the CDR3 is TGTGCCAGCAGCAGGGGGCATGCAGATACGCAGTATTTT. Protein product: CASSRGHADTQYF. The chain combines TRBV7-8 with TRBJ2-3; TRBD1 agrees at 7 bases. The CDR3 length is 13 residues. Germline trimming cut 5 bases from V and 4 bases from J; bases unmatched to any gene: 3. Germline-derived CDR1 and CDR2 are SGHVS and FQNEAQ. The full variable domain, its missing parts supplied by reference TRBV7-8 and TRBJ2-3, is GAGVSQSPRYKVAKRGQDVALRCDPISGHVSLFWYQQALGQGPEFLTYFQNEAQLDKSGLPSDRFFAERPEGSVSTLKIQRTQQEDSAVYLCASSRGHADTQYFGPGTRLTVL.

V and J are TRBV2 and TRBJ2-1; TRBD2 aligns across 7 bases. V was clipped by 4 bases and J by 0 bases; unmatched bases: 6. The CDR3 spans 16 residues. Germline V gives CDR1 SNHLY, CDR2 FYNNEI. The DNA of the CDR3 is TGTGCCAGCAGTGGCGGCGGGAGAAGCTCCTACAATGAGCAGTTCTTC. Protein: CASSGGGRSSYNEQFF.

The rearrangement joins TRBV7-8 to TRBJ2-5; a possible D gene is TRBD1 (6 bases). Trimming shortened V by 1 base and J by 2 bases, and 26 bases separated the two germline ends. The CDR3 loop spans 20 amino acids. Germline V gives CDR1 SGHVS, CDR2 FQNEAQ. The CDR3 region has the DNA TGTGCCAGCAGCTTAGGAGGCTTTGGGGTTACCCGGGACACACAAGAGACCCAGTACTTC. Protein sequence: CASSLGGFGVTRDTQETQYF. Filled out from reference TRBV7-8 and TRBJ2-5, the complete variable domain reads GAGVSQSPRYKVAKRGQDVALRCDPISGHVSLFWYQQALGQGPEFLTYFQNEAQLDKSGLPSDRFFAERPEGSVSTLKIQRTQQEDSAVYLCASSLGGFGVTRDTQETQYFGPGTRLLVL.

The genes are TRBV2 and TRBJ2-2; TRBD2 matches 8 bases. The V segment lost 4 bases and the J segment 6 bases; nucleotides outside the gene matches: 10. The CDR3 spans 16 residues. Germline V CDR1 and CDR2: SNHLY, FYNNEI. The CDR3 DNA sequence: TGTGCCAGCAGTGGAAGCGGGAGCATTCTGGCCGGGGAGCTGTTTTTT. Residues: CASSGSGSILAGELFF. Filled out from reference TRBV2 and TRBJ2-2, the complete variable domain reads EPEVTQTPSHQVTQMGQEVILRCVPISNHLYFYWYRQILGQKVEFLVSFYNNEISEKSEIFDDQFSVERPDGSNFTLKIRSTKLEDSAMYFCASSGSGSILAGELFFGEGSRLTVL.

The chain joins TRBV7-9 to TRBJ1-2, with TRBD1 as a possible D gene (5 bases). Trimming removed 5 bases at V and 3 bases at J, with 13 bases between. Per the germline V gene, CDR1 is SEHNR and CDR2 is FQNEAQ (reference sequence). The CDR3 is 14 residues long. The CDR3 DNA reads TGTGCCAGCAGCCTAGAGGGGACTTACTATGGCTACACCTTC. The encoded protein is CASSLEGTYYGYTF. Full variable domain (remainder filled in from reference TRBV7-9 and TRBJ1-2): DTGVSQNPRHKITKRGQNVTFRCDPISEHNRLYWYRQTLGQGPEFLTYFQNEAQLEKSRLLSDRFSAERPKGSFSTLEIQRTEQGDSAMYLCASSLEGTYYGYTFGSGTRLTVV.

In this sample, this clone turned up once. The chain recombines TRBV27 with TRBJ2-3; 10 positions agree with TRBD2. Trimming at V came to 6 bases and at J to 9 bases, leaving 15 bases not matched to a gene. This CDR3 spans 16 amino acids. CDR1 and CDR2 from the germline V gene are MNHEY and SMNVEV (reference sequence). For the CDR3, the DNA is TGTGCCAGCAGCCCCGGGACTAGCGCTTCCCCGAGGACGCAGTATTTT. It is translated as CASSPGTSASPRTQYF.

This clone came up many times. The chain couples TRBV7-2 to TRBJ1-5, with D uncertain. Trimming took 7 bases from V and 4 from J, leaving 11 bases between them. Per germline, CDR1 SGHTA and CDR2 FQGNSA. The CDR3 extends over 13 amino acids. The CDR3 sequence is CASKLNPNQPQHF. The CDR3 nucleotides read TGTGCCAGCAAACTTAATCCGAATCAGCCCCAGCATTTT.

The V and J genes are TRBV12-3 or TRBV12-4 and TRBJ1-5; a weak D match, TRBD1 (5 bases). The CDR3 contains 13 residues. Between the trimmed V and J ends, which lost 6 bases and 7 bases, there was a span of 13 bases. The CDR3 reads CASSPPGRQPQHF. The CDR3 region has the DNA TGTGCCAGCAGCCCCCCAGGGCGGCAGCCCCAGCATTTT.

J is TRBJ2-1 and V is TRBV10-3; 8 nucleotides align to TRBD1. This CDR3 is 16 amino acids long. CDR1 ENHRY and CDR2 SYGVKD come from the germline V gene. Unmatched junction bases numbered 13, after V lost 0 bases and J lost 12 bases. The CDR3 sequence is CAISESYRGRGQGQFF. The CDR3 coding sequence is TGTGCCATCAGTGAGTCCTACCGGGGCAGGGGGCAGGGGCAGTTCTTC.

This clone was counted between two and nine times. The chain couples TRBV28 to TRBJ2-1; 9 bases line up with TRBD2. CDR1 MDHEN and CDR2 SYDVKM come from the germline V gene. V lost 5 bases, J lost 1 base, and 12 bases stayed unmatched. The CDR3 has 18 amino acids. The CDR3 loop is CASSSLLASGTSYNEQFF. The CDR3 DNA reads as TGTGCCAGCAGTAGCCTCCTCGCTAGCGGGACATCCTACAATGAGCAGTTCTTC.

This rearrangement joins TRBV11-2 to TRBJ2-6, with D maybe TRBD1 (6 bases). With 3 bases removed from V and 2 bases from J, the gap between germline ends came to 11 bases. The CDR3 spans 16 residues. Germline CDR1 and CDR2: SGHAT and FQNNGV. CDR3: CASSFSSGAGANVLTF. CDR3 nucleotide sequence: TGTGCCAGCAGCTTCTCTTCAGGGGCTGGGGCCAACGTCCTGACTTTC.

J is TRBJ1-3 and V is TRBV11-2; 8 nucleotides agree with TRBD1. The CDR3 runs to 16 residues. CDR1 is SGHAT and CDR2 is FQNNGV in the germline V gene. The junction had 7 bases not matched to a gene; V was cut back by 4 bases and J by 2 bases. Here the CDR3 reads CASSSWVTGAGNTIYF. Written as DNA, the CDR3 is TGTGCCAGCAGCTCCTGGGTGACAGGGGCTGGAAACACCATATATTTT.

The chain couples TRBV19 to TRBJ1-1; perhaps TRBD1 as D (6 bases). The CDR3 runs to 14 residues. Germline V gene sequence: CDR1 LNHDA, CDR2 SQIVND (reference sequence). V lost 1 base and J lost 11, with 17 bases in between. The CDR3 reads CASSIVRMGATAFF. CDR3 sequence (DNA): TGTGCCAGTAGTATAGTTAGGATGGGGGCGACGGCTTTCTTT. Drawing the rest from reference TRBV19 and TRBJ1-1, the complete variable domain is DGGITQSPKYLFRKEGQNVTLSCEQNLNHDAMYWYRQDPGQGLRLIYYSQIVNDFQKGDIAEGYSVSREKKESFPLTVTSAQKNPTAFYLCASSIVRMGATAFFGQGTRLTVV.

The chain joins TRBV12-3 or TRBV12-4 to TRBJ2-7, with D perhaps matching TRBD2 (6 bases). V shed 6 bases and J shed 3 bases, with 9 bases lying between them. The CDR3 runs to 12 residues. CDR3 coding DNA: TGTGCCAGCAGACGACTAGACTACGAGCAGTACTTC. Its translation is CASRRLDYEQYF.

This clone has only a few counts. The chain has TRBV7-9 and TRBJ2-1; 8 positions match TRBD1. The trim removed 5 bases at V and 9 bases at J, leaving 9 bases unmatched. The CDR3 loop spans 14 amino acids. The germline gives CDR1 SEHNR, CDR2 FQNEAQ (reference sequence). The CDR3 bases are TGTGCCAGCAGCCGTGCCCGGACAGGGATTGAGCAGTTCTTC. This sequence encodes CASSRARTGIEQFF. Drawing the rest from reference TRBV7-9 and TRBJ2-1, the complete variable domain is DTGVSQNPRHKITKRGQNVTFRCDPISEHNRLYWYRQTLGQGPEFLTYFQNEAQLEKSRLLSDRFSAERPKGSFSTLEIQRTEQGDSAMYLCASSRARTGIEQFFGPGTRLTVL.

The V call is TRBV27, the J call TRBJ2-2; 7 bases are shared with TRBD1. The V gene end was trimmed by 5 bases and the J gene end by 2 bases; junction bases not matched to a gene: 5. This CDR3 is 15 amino acids long. Germline lookup yields CDR1 MNHEY and CDR2 SMNVEV (reference sequence). The CDR3 sequence is CASSLRQGNTGELFF. CDR3 nucleotides: TGTGCCAGCAGTCTCCGACAGGGTAACACCGGGGAGCTGTTTTTT.

This chain joins TRBV6-1 and TRBJ2-5, with D tentatively TRBD2 (5 bases). The CDR3 sequence is 12 residues long. V gave up 3 bases and J gave up 5 bases, with 7 bases separating them. Germline assignment: CDR1 MNHNS and CDR2 SASEGT. The chain's CDR3 is CASSELAETQYF. In DNA form, the CDR3 reads TGTGCCAGCAGTGAGTTAGCGGAGACCCAGTACTTC.

In this sample, this clone turned up a few times. The CDR3 spells CASSPFGGSAENEQFF. CDR3 DNA: TGTGCCAGCAGTCCCTTCGGGGGGAGCGCGGAGAATGAGCAGTTCTTC. The genes are TRBV27 and TRBJ2-1, with 7 bases aligning to TRBD2. Germline V gives CDR1 MNHEY, CDR2 SMNVEV (reference sequence). The CDR3 sequence is 16 residues long. The junction had 14 bases not matched to a gene; V was cut back by 5 bases and J by 7 bases.

Notes on this clone: The junction departs from the called germline gene at one end, perhaps through a read error. CDR3 DNA: TGTGCCAGCACCAAAGACAACGAGCAGTTCTTC. Amino acids: CASTKDNEQFF. The V and J genes are TRBV11-2 and TRBJ2-1; no definite D call. The CDR3 length is 11 residues. In germline, CDR1 is SGHAT, CDR2 FQNNGV.

The chain joins TRBV5-1 to TRBJ2-3; D remains ambiguous. Germline assignment: CDR1 SGHRS and CDR2 YFSETQ. Trimming cost V 5 bases and J 5 bases, with 6 bases left between them. This CDR3 comprises 11 residues. The CDR3 reads CASRSRDTQYF. In DNA, the CDR3 is TGCGCCAGCAGAAGTAGAGATACGCAGTATTTT.

As to this clone: The sample holds other DNA sequences that translate to the same CDR3. This chain joins TRBV27 and TRBJ1-5, with 9 bases fitting TRBD1. Germline CDR1 and CDR2: MNHEY and SMNVEV (reference sequence). Germline trimming cut 6 bases from V and 2 bases from J; bases unmatched to any gene: 2. The CDR3 runs to 14 residues. CDR3 DNA sequence: TGTGCCAGCAGCTGGACAGGGGGCAATCAGCCCCAGCATTTT. This translates into CASSWTGGNQPQHF.

The chain employs TRBV4-1 and TRBJ2-3, with D unclear. The V end lost 3 bases, the J end lost 5 bases, and 9 bases lay between the germline ends. This CDR3 contains 13 residues. CDR1 is MGHRA and CDR2 is YSYEKL in the germline V gene. In DNA form, the CDR3 reads TGCGCCAGCAGCCAGGTGCTAGGAGATACGCAGTATTTT. Its protein is CASSQVLGDTQYF.

The V and J genes are TRBV2 and TRBJ1-1; possibly TRBD1 for D (5 bases). The germline V and J ends were trimmed by 6 bases and 0 bases, with 11 bases remaining between them. CDR1 is SNHLY, CDR2 FYNNEI, per germline. There are 14 residues in the CDR3. The CDR3 spells CASRAGLMNTEAFF. The CDR3 region has the DNA TGTGCCAGCAGGGCAGGGCTGATGAACACTGAAGCTTTCTTT.

The chain combines TRBV27 with TRBJ2-1; TRBD2 might be the D (5 bases). Germline CDR1 reads MNHEY; CDR2 reads SMNVEV (reference sequence). The CDR3 is 14 amino acids. The V and J ends lost 3 bases and 2 bases respectively, with 8 bases between them. Here the CDR3 reads CASSLGGPYNEQFF. In DNA form, the CDR3 reads TGTGCCAGCAGTTTGGGCGGGCCCTACAATGAGCAGTTCTTC.

The chain uses TRBV5-1 and TRBJ2-5; 9 nucleotides match TRBD1. Germline trimming cut 4 bases from V and 4 bases from J; bases unmatched to any gene: 8. The CDR3 runs 15 residues. Germline CDR1 and CDR2: SGHRS and YFSETQ. The CDR3 DNA reads as TGCGCCAGCAGCGGGACAGGGAATAGTGGAGAGACCCAGTACTTC. It translates to CASSGTGNSGETQYF. The complete variable domain, with remaining parts taken from reference TRBV5-1 and TRBJ2-5, reads KAGVTQTPRYLIKTRGQQVTLSCSPISGHRSVSWYQQTPGQGLQFLFEYFSETQRNKGNFPGRFSGRQFSNSRSEMNVSTLELGDSALYLCASSGTGNSGETQYFGPGTRLLVL.

This clone was counted only a few times. The V and J genes are TRBV28 and TRBJ1-1; no firm D call. V shed 5 bases and J shed 4 bases, with 14 bases lying between them. The germline CDR1 and CDR2 sequences are MDHEN and SYDVKM. This CDR3 has 14 amino acids. This CDR3 reads CASSQWALGTEAFF. The CDR3 DNA reads as TGTGCCAGCAGTCAATGGGCCTTAGGCACTGAAGCTTTCTTT.